What follows are 26 T cell receptor beta chains derived from one specimen sequenced in a study of T cell changes during pregnancy in multiple sclerosis. Measured with immunoSEQ multiplex PCR; TCRdb has only the in-frame clones, and not every one. The table lists 30,000 to 40,000 clones, about 94% of them singletons. The input for sequencing was CD4+ T cells from peripheral blood mononuclear cells, taken in the second trimester of pregnancy. Receptors originate from a female donor with multiple sclerosis, enrolled in a pregnancy study.

This rearrangement joins TRBV9 to TRBJ1-6; perhaps TRBD1 as D (5 bases). The germline V and J ends were trimmed by 1 base and 6 bases, with 11 bases remaining between them. The CDR3 totals 15 residues. Germline V lookup: CDR1 SGDLS, CDR2 YYNGEE. The CDR3 loop reads CASSVSPGSNSPLHF. CDR3 DNA sequence: TGTGCCAGCAGCGTAAGCCCAGGGTCTAATTCACCCCTCCACTTT.

The rearrangement links TRBV7-2 to TRBJ1-4, with D possibly matching TRBD1 (5 bases). V dropped 6 bases and J dropped 8 bases, with 13 bases sitting between them. Germline values: CDR1 SGHTA, CDR2 FQGNSA. The CDR3 length is 13 residues. For the CDR3, the DNA is TGTGCCAGCAGTCGCGGGGGTAGGGAAAAACTGTTTTTT. It encodes CASSRGGREKLFF.

This chain joins TRBV4-2 and TRBJ1-4; 11 bases line up with TRBD1. The CDR3 runs to 20 residues. Germline CDR1 LGHNA, CDR2 YNFKEQ. J was trimmed by 3 bases and V by 1 base; bases with no gene match: 13. CDR3 in DNA: TGTGCCAGCAGCCAAGCTACCCGGGACAGGGGGTTGTTGGCTAATGAAAAACTGTTTTTT. This codes for CASSQATRDRGLLANEKLFF.

V and J are TRBV5-4 and TRBJ1-1; TRBD1 agrees at 8 bases. Trimming cost V 4 bases and J 10 bases; bases outside gene matches: 6. The CDR3 runs to 12 residues. Germline CDR1 reads SGHNT; CDR2 reads YYREEE (reference sequence). Here the CDR3 reads CASSQGAGGAFF. CDR3 coding DNA: TGTGCCAGCAGCCAGGGGGCAGGGGGAGCTTTCTTT.

This rearrangement joins TRBV19 to TRBJ2-6; D is possibly TRBD2 (6 bases). V dropped 3 bases and J dropped 0 bases, with 12 bases sitting between them. This CDR3 has 17 residues. The germline CDR1 and CDR2 sequences are LNHDA and SQIVND (reference sequence). This CDR3 is CASSMGPGGSGANVLTF. The DNA of the CDR3 is TGTGCCAGTAGTATGGGACCCGGGGGCTCTGGGGCCAACGTCCTGACTTTC.

This chain joins TRBV7-6 and TRBJ1-4; tentatively, D is TRBD1 (5 bases). The CDR3 runs to 15 residues. Germline CDR1 SGHVS, CDR2 FNYEAQ. V was clipped by 1 base and J by 7 bases, with 13 bases between them. This CDR3 reads CASSLGQGGIEKLFF. DNA for the CDR3: TGTGCCAGCAGCTTAGGGCAGGGAGGAATTGAAAAACTGTTTTTT.

This rearrangement joins TRBV15 to TRBJ2-3; no clear D gene. V lost 1 base to trimming and J lost 8 bases, with 10 bases between them. CDR1 and CDR2 from the germline V gene are LNHNV and YYDKDF (reference sequence). The CDR3 totals 13 residues. Here the CDR3 reads CATSRVVPGTQYF. Here the CDR3 DNA reads TGTGCCACCAGCAGAGTAGTACCCGGTACGCAGTATTTT. The full variable domain, in which reference TRBV15 and TRBJ2-3 provide the parts outside the CDR3, is DAMVIQNPRYQVTQFGKPVTLSCSQTLNHNVMYWYQQKSSQAPKLLFHYYDKDFNNEADTPDNFQSRRPNTSFCFLDIRSPGLGDTAMYLCATSRVVPGTQYFGPGTRLTVL.

The chain combines TRBV4-2 with TRBJ2-7; perhaps TRBD2 as D (5 bases). Germline V CDR1 and CDR2: LGHNA, YNFKEQ. This CDR3 spans 15 amino acids. V was clipped by 2 bases and J by 1 base, with 12 bases between them. The CDR3 DNA reads TGTGCCAGCAGCCAACCGGGATCCCTATCCTACGAGCAGTACTTC. It specifies CASSQPGSLSYEQYF.

This rearrangement joins TRBV7-9 to TRBJ1-1, with 10 bases lining up with TRBD1. CDR1 and CDR2 from the germline V gene are SEHNR and FQNEAQ (reference sequence). The CDR3 sequence is 15 residues long. The V and J ends lost 6 bases and 2 bases, in that order; junction bases with no gene match: 6. This chain's CDR3 is CASSRRTGGNTEAFF. The CDR3 DNA is TGTGCCAGCAGTAGGAGGACAGGGGGTAACACTGAAGCTTTCTTT. Based on the CDR3 plus reference TRBV7-9 and TRBJ1-1, the full variable domain is DTGVSQNPRHKITKRGQNVTFRCDPISEHNRLYWYRQTLGQGPEFLTYFQNEAQLEKSRLLSDRFSAERPKGSFSTLEIQRTEQGDSAMYLCASSRRTGGNTEAFFGQGTRLTVV.

The rearrangement links TRBV2 to TRBJ2-5; TRBD1 matches 8 bases. The CDR3 is 15 amino acids. Germline values: CDR1 SNHLY, CDR2 FYNNEI. V shed 3 bases and J 4 bases; nucleotides not matched to a gene: 7. The CDR3 sequence is CASSDIDRGSETQYF. The DNA for the CDR3 is TGTGCCAGCAGTGACATAGACAGGGGATCAGAGACCCAGTACTTC. Full variable domain (outside the CDR3, taken from reference TRBV2 and TRBJ2-5): EPEVTQTPSHQVTQMGQEVILRCVPISNHLYFYWYRQILGQKVEFLVSFYNNEISEKSEIFDDQFSVERPDGSNFTLKIRSTKLEDSAMYFCASSDIDRGSETQYFGPGTRLLVL.

The rearrangement joins TRBV10-3 to TRBJ2-5; TRBD1 aligns across 12 bases. Germline CDR1 ENHRY, CDR2 SYGVKD. The trim removed 0 bases at V and 4 bases at J, leaving 6 bases unmatched. The CDR3 has 17 residues. CDR3 amino acids: CAISESWDRGRRETQYF. DNA for the CDR3: TGTGCCATCAGTGAGTCGTGGGACAGGGGGCGAAGAGAGACCCAGTACTTC.

The rearrangement links TRBV7-2 to TRBJ1-6, with a possible D match to TRBD1 (6 bases). The germline gives CDR1 SGHTA, CDR2 FQGNSA. V gave up 4 bases and J gave up 9 bases, with 10 bases separating them. The CDR3 consists of 13 residues. The CDR3 is CASSSGVGSPLHF. CDR3 DNA: TGTGCCAGCAGCTCAGGGGTAGGTTCACCCCTCCACTTT.

The chain links TRBV5-8 to TRBJ1-1; 10 nucleotides agree with TRBD1. The CDR3 extends over 14 amino acids. The germline V gene has CDR1 SGHTS and CDR2 YDEGEE. V shed 4 bases, J shed 11 bases, and the junction held 11 bases outside the gene matches. For the CDR3, the DNA is TGTGCCAGCAGCCGGCGTAGGGACAGGGGCGGCGCTTTCTTT. Amino acids: CASSRRRDRGGAFF.

The J gene is TRBJ2-5, the V gene TRBV10-3; 7 bases are shared with TRBD1. V lost 2 bases and J lost 4; bases outside the gene matches: 4. Germline V gene data show CDR1 as ENHRY and CDR2 as SYGVKD. The CDR3 extends over 14 amino acids. The CDR3 loop is CAISELRGLETQYF. DNA for the CDR3: TGTGCCATCAGTGAGCTTAGGGGGCTAGAGACCCAGTACTTC.

This sequence joins TRBV5-4 and TRBJ2-1; the match to TRBD2 covers 13 bases. The length of the CDR3 is 16 residues. Germline trimming cut 3 bases from V and 8 bases from J; bases unmatched to any gene: 8. Germline V CDR1 and CDR2: SGHNT, YYREEE (reference sequence). CDR3 bases: TGTGCCAGCAGCTCCTCGACTAGCGGGAGGAGGGATGAGCAGTTCTTC. This encodes CASSSSTSGRRDEQFF. Filled out from reference TRBV5-4 and TRBJ2-1, the complete variable domain reads ETGVTQSPTHLIKTRGQQVTLRCSSQSGHNTVSWYQQALGQGPQFIFQYYREEENGRGNFPPRFSGLQFPNYSSELNVNALELDDSALYLCASSSSTSGRRDEQFFGPGTRLTVL.

V is TRBV18 and J is TRBJ2-7; 7 bases are a match to TRBD2. The CDR3 length is 16 residues. The V gene's germline CDR1 is KGHSH and CDR2 LQKENI. The trim removed 3 bases at V and 4 bases at J, leaving 12 bases unmatched. Written as DNA, the CDR3 is TGTGCCAGCTCACCTCTCGCGGGGGTAGGAACGTACGAGCAGTACTTC. Translating it yields CASSPLAGVGTYEQYF.

V and J are TRBV9 and TRBJ1-3; 8 bases match TRBD1. CDR3 size: 16 residues. Trimming removed 0 bases from V and 0 bases from J; junction bases left unmatched: 2. The germline V gene encodes CDR1 SGDLS and CDR2 YYNGEE. CDR3 in amino acids: CASSVGTGISGNTIYF. Here the CDR3 DNA reads TGTGCCAGCAGCGTAGGGACAGGGATCTCTGGAAACACCATATATTTT.

This sequence joins TRBV4-1 and TRBJ2-5, with 9 positions matching TRBD2. V lost 0 bases and J lost 6; bases outside the gene matches: 8. Germline V gene data show CDR1 as MGHRA and CDR2 as YSYEKL. The CDR3 runs 16 residues. The CDR3 coding sequence is TGCGCCAGCAGCCAAGATAGTAGCGGGAGAGCACAGACCCAGTACTTC. Its protein product is CASSQDSSGRAQTQYF.

A single count supports this clone. The J gene is TRBJ2-7, the V gene TRBV27, with 15 bases aligning to TRBD2. V dropped 8 bases and J dropped 5; count of bases not matched to a gene: 4. CDR1 is MNHEY and CDR2 is SMNVEV in the germline V gene (reference sequence). The CDR3 is made up of 14 amino acids. CDR3 in DNA: TGTGCCAGCGTGGGACTAGCGGGAGGTCACGAGCAGTACTTC. Translation gives CASVGLAGGHEQYF.

V and J are TRBV18 and TRBJ1-6; D is uncertain. The CDR3 runs to 15 residues. CDR1 and CDR2 (germline): KGHSH, LQKENI. The germline V and J ends were trimmed by 0 bases and 10 bases, with 13 bases remaining between them. CDR3 DNA: TGTGCCAGCTCACCACCGATCTTAGGCGGCTCACCCCTCCACTTT. Translated: CASSPPILGGSPLHF.

The chain is built from TRBV15 and TRBJ2-3, with 9 bases fitting TRBD1. This CDR3 is 17 amino acids long. Germline loops: CDR1 LNHNV, CDR2 YYDKDF (reference sequence). The J segment lost 3 bases and the V segment lost 0 bases, leaving 7 bases of the junction unmatched. The DNA for the CDR3 is TGTGCCACCAGCAGAGAAATGAGGACAGGGGAAACAGATACGCAGTATTTT. This gives the protein CATSREMRTGETDTQYF.

The V and J genes are TRBV4-1 and TRBJ1-3; 10 bases align to TRBD1. In germline, CDR1 is MGHRA, CDR2 YSYEKL. The CDR3 is 16 amino acids. The ends lost 2 bases at V and 0 bases at J; junction bases unmatched: 1. CDR3 in DNA: TGCGCCAGCAGCCAAAGGGACAGGGGCTCTGGAAACACCATATATTTT. Amino acids: CASSQRDRGSGNTIYF.

The genes are TRBV9 and TRBJ2-5; maybe TRBD2 (5 bases). V was clipped by 3 bases and J by 7 bases, with 19 bases between them. This CDR3 has 15 amino acids. Germline loops: CDR1 SGDLS, CDR2 YYNGEE. CDR3: CASSAVGVDFGTQYF. The CDR3 DNA sequence: TGTGCCAGCAGCGCGGTGGGAGTAGACTTCGGGACCCAGTACTTC.

The J gene is TRBJ2-1, the V gene TRBV19; the match to TRBD1 covers 9 bases. The CDR3 spans 14 residues. Germline trimming cut 3 bases from V and 12 bases from J; bases unmatched to any gene: 9. Germline CDR1 reads LNHDA; CDR2 reads SQIVND (reference sequence). The CDR3 loop reads CASSIGDRGRGQFF. In DNA, the CDR3 is TGTGCCAGTAGTATCGGTGACAGGGGGAGAGGGCAGTTCTTC.

The chain carries TRBV7-8 and TRBJ2-1, with 10 bases fitting TRBD1. There are 15 residues in the CDR3. Germline V gene data show CDR1 as SGHVS and CDR2 as FQNEAQ. The V gene end was trimmed by 1 base and the J gene end by 7 bases; junction bases not matched to a gene: 4. For the CDR3, the DNA is TGTGCCAGCAGCTTAGGGACAGGGGGTCCGAATGAGCAGTTCTTC. As protein: CASSLGTGGPNEQFF.

The chain carries TRBV16 and TRBJ1-1; 10 bases fit TRBD1. CDR3 size: 17 residues. V was pared by 6 bases and J by 3 bases, with 13 bases of the junction left unmatched. Germline-derived CDR1 and CDR2 are KGHSY and FQNENV. CDR3 DNA: TGTGCCAGCAGTCGACCGTGGACAGGGGGTATCGACACTGAAGCTTTCTTT. Translated, it gives CASSRPWTGGIDTEAFF. The full variable domain, completed using reference TRBV16 and TRBJ1-1, is GEEVAQTPKHLVRGEGQKAKLYCAPIKGHSYVFWYQQVLKNEFKFLISFQNENVFDETGMPKERFSAKCLPNSPCSLEIQATKLEDSAVYFCASSRPWTGGIDTEAFFGQGTRLTVV.